This T cell receptor beta chain was sequenced during a study of CD8 T cells in ankylosing spondylitis. This clonotype was observed a few times. Its antigen is not known. Study-wide points: A motif of 7 to 9 highly homologous TCR beta variants was seen as apparently characteristic of ankylosing spondylitis blood.

CDR3 length: 14 amino acids. Germline V CDR1 and CDR2: SGHTS, YDEGEE. Trimming at V came to 6 bases and at J to 5 bases, leaving 5 bases not matched to a gene. Each CDR3 protein gets one entry after TCRdb re-called the 5' RACE reads with MiXCR. This sample has around 440,000 distinct CDR3 sequences; 17% occur once, and the top ten carry over 1%. This sequence joins TRBV5-8 and TRBJ1-4, with 9 bases aligning to TRBD1. Sample: blood, either unsorted or a sorted T cell fraction (not recorded which). The TCR was taken from a male donor with ankylosing spondylitis. The CDR3: CASTHRGPNEKLFF. CDR3 DNA: TGTGCCAGCACCCACAGGGGGCCGAATGAAAAACTGTTTTTT. Looking up the rest from reference TRBV5-8 and TRBJ1-4 gives the full variable domain: EAGVTQSPTHLIKTRGQQATLRCSPISGHTSVYWYQQALGLGLQFLLWYDEGEERNRGNFPPRFSGRQFPNYSSELNVNALELEDSALYLCASTHRGPNEKLFFGSGTQLSVL.